This passage covers 25 T cell receptor beta chains from one sample sequenced in a study of blood T cell repertoires in COVID-19. Repertoires were generated with immunoSEQ multiplex PCR, while TCRdb's copy carries only in-frame clones and drops some. The table lists more than 350,000 clones, roughly 90% of them singletons. The sample taken for sequencing was peripheral blood. The receptors shown here come from a woman aged 25 to 39 with COVID-19, enrolled during active disease.

A remark on this clone: Other DNA sequences in the same sample also yield this CDR3. V and J are TRBV7-2 and TRBJ1-6, with TRBD1 identical over 10 bases. Germline V CDR1 and CDR2: SGHTA, FQGNSA. This CDR3 has 14 residues. V lost 5 bases and J lost 7; bases outside the gene matches: 2. CDR3 in amino acids: CASSPGQGNSPLHF. CDR3 DNA sequence: TGTGCCAGCAGCCCGGGACAGGGGAATTCACCCCTCCACTTT.

The V gene is TRBV3-1 (or the pseudogene TRBV3-2), the J gene TRBJ2-1; perhaps TRBD2 as D (7 bases). The ends were cut back, 1 base at V and 3 bases at J, with 13 bases in the middle. The CDR3 consists of 16 residues. Germline-derived CDR1 and CDR2 are LGHDT and YNNKEL (reference sequence). Here the CDR3 DNA reads TGTGCCAGCAGCCAAGTGTGGGGGGGGCTCTACAATGAGCAGTTCTTC. Translated, it gives CASSQVWGGLYNEQFF.

This chain links TRBV12-2 with TRBJ2-7; no check of the table's D call, TRBD2, against the DNA was made. TRBV12-2 is marked as a pseudogene. The CDR3 is made up of 18 amino acids. The CDR3 nucleotides read TGTGCAAGTCGCTTAGTAGGACGGGCTAGCGGGAGGGGGAACGAGCAGTACGTC. Translated, it gives CASRLVGRASGRGNEQYV.

This chain links TRBV19 with TRBJ2-1; perhaps TRBD2 as D (5 bases). The CDR3 covers 14 residues. Trimming took off 4 bases at V and 4 bases at J, with 11 bases between the two ends. CDR1 and CDR2 (germline): LNHDA, SQIVND (reference sequence). CDR3: CASSNGLAYNEQFF. In DNA form, the CDR3 reads TGTGCCAGTAGTAACGGACTGGCGTACAATGAGCAGTTCTTC.

This chain uses TRBV24-1 with TRBJ2-1; D is perhaps TRBD2 (5 bases). The CDR3 is 13 residues long. Germline V CDR1 and CDR2: KGHDR, SFDVKD. Between the trimmed V and J ends, which lost 5 bases and 4 bases, there was a span of 8 bases. The CDR3 nucleotides read TGTGCCACCAGTGGGCTAGCTTACAATGAGCAGTTCTTC. Protein: CATSGLAYNEQFF.

This clone was detected once. The chain employs TRBV5-6 and TRBJ2-1, with D tentatively TRBD2 (7 bases). Per germline, CDR1 SGHDT and CDR2 YYEEEE. The CDR3 spans 17 residues. V lost 2 bases and J lost 3, with 18 bases in between. For the CDR3, the DNA is TGTGCCAGCAGCTTCCCCATAAAGGGGGGGTTCTACAATGAGCAGTTCTTC. It is translated as CASSFPIKGGFYNEQFF.

This rearrangement joins TRBV7-6 to TRBJ1-3; TRBD1 agrees at 7 bases. V lost 1 base and J lost 0; bases outside the gene matches: 6. Germline values: CDR1 SGHVS, CDR2 FNYEAQ. The CDR3 length is 17 residues. CDR3 region: CASSLGGYRGSGNTIYF. DNA for the CDR3: TGTGCCAGCAGCTTAGGGGGTTACAGGGGCTCTGGAAACACCATATATTTT.

The V call is TRBV27, the J call TRBJ1-4, with 10 bases fitting TRBD1. J was trimmed by 6 bases and V by 5 bases; bases with no gene match: 6. Germline V gene data show CDR1 as MNHEY and CDR2 as SMNVEV (reference sequence). The CDR3 sequence is 15 residues long. Written as DNA, the CDR3 is TGTGCCAGCAGTCCGTCGACAGGGGGCTATGAAAAACTGTTTTTT. It specifies CASSPSTGGYEKLFF.

V and J are TRBV5-4 and TRBJ2-3; no reliable D call. There are 12 residues in the CDR3. V gave up 0 bases and J gave up 5 bases, with 4 bases separating them. The germline CDR1 and CDR2 sequences are SGHNT and YYREEE (reference sequence). For the CDR3, the DNA is TGTGCCAGCAGCTTGGTCTTAGATACGCAGTATTTT. Amino acid sequence: CASSLVLDTQYF.

This chain connects TRBV12-3 or TRBV12-4 to TRBJ1-1; D is undetermined. The CDR3 spans 13 residues. V was trimmed by 3 bases and J by 1 base, leaving 6 bases between them. The CDR3 region has the DNA TGTGCCAGCAGTTTCGCAGGGAACACTGAAGCTTTCTTT. The encoded protein is CASSFAGNTEAFF.

This clone was counted once. V and J are TRBV18 and TRBJ2-2, with D possibly TRBD1 on 5 matching bases. Germline CDR1 reads KGHSH; CDR2 reads LQKENI. The CDR3 contains 13 residues. V lost 5 bases to trimming and J lost 8 bases, with 12 bases between them. DNA of the CDR3: TGTGCCAGCTCATCAGACAGAACTGGGGAGCTGTTTTTT. It codes for CASSSDRTGELFF. Complete variable domain (other parts from reference TRBV18 and TRBJ2-2): NAGVMQNPRHLVRRRGQEARLRCSPMKGHSHVYWYRQLPEEGLKFMVYLQKENIIDESGMPKERFSAEFPKEGPSILRIQQVVRGDSAAYFCASSSDRTGELFFGEGSRLTVL.

This sequence joins TRBV7-8 and TRBJ2-7, with TRBD1 matching over 9 bases. The germline CDR1 and CDR2 sequences are SGHVS and FQNEAQ. Trimming cost V 6 bases and J 4 bases; bases outside gene matches: 13. This CDR3 is built from 16 residues. The CDR3 is CASRSPPGQGLYEQYF. The DNA for the CDR3 is TGTGCCAGCAGATCTCCTCCGGGACAGGGACTATACGAGCAGTACTTC. Based on the CDR3 plus reference TRBV7-8 and TRBJ2-7, the full variable domain is GAGVSQSPRYKVAKRGQDVALRCDPISGHVSLFWYQQALGQGPEFLTYFQNEAQLDKSGLPSDRFFAERPEGSVSTLKIQRTQQEDSAVYLCASRSPPGQGLYEQYFGPGTRLTVT.

This clone was counted a single time. The chain combines TRBV5-6 with TRBJ2-1; TRBD1 is a possible D gene (5 bases). Germline loops: CDR1 SGHDT, CDR2 YYEEEE. Between the trimmed V and J ends, which lost 3 bases and 2 bases, there was a span of 15 bases. The CDR3 is 16 amino acids. CDR3 residues: CASSSQGGYTYNEQFF. The CDR3 DNA reads TGTGCCAGCAGCTCCCAGGGCGGCTACACCTACAATGAGCAGTTCTTC.

This chain uses TRBV19 with TRBJ2-2; perhaps TRBD1 as D (6 bases). The ends were cut back, 9 bases at V and 0 bases at J, with 17 bases in the middle. Germline V gene data show CDR1 as LNHDA and CDR2 as SQIVND (reference sequence). The CDR3 extends over 16 amino acids. The CDR3 spells CARRLGDTTNTGELFF. DNA of the CDR3: TGTGCCAGACGCTTAGGGGACACCACGAACACCGGGGAGCTGTTTTTT.

This clone was counted a few times. V gene TRBV28 combines with J gene TRBJ2-5, with TRBD2 identical over 11 bases. This CDR3 contains 16 residues. V was pared by 4 bases and J by 5 bases, with 9 bases of the junction left unmatched. In germline, CDR1 is MDHEN, CDR2 SYDVKM. DNA for the CDR3: TGTGCCAGCAGTTCGCGACTAGCGGGATTATGGGAGACCCAGTACTTC. Translated: CASSSRLAGLWETQYF.

The V gene is TRBV19, the J gene TRBJ1-3; TRBD1 agrees at 8 bases. CDR1 is LNHDA and CDR2 is SQIVND in the germline V gene (reference sequence). J gave up 0 bases and V 8 bases, and 3 bases lay outside the gene matches. This CDR3 comprises 14 residues. For the CDR3, the DNA is TGTGCCAGTGGACAGGGCTACTCTGGAAACACCATATATTTT. Protein sequence: CASGQGYSGNTIYF.

The rearrangement uses TRBV7-9 and TRBJ2-7, with D unclear. The CDR3 length is 16 residues. The germline gives CDR1 SEHNR, CDR2 FQNEAQ (reference sequence). The V gene lost 4 bases and the J gene lost 3 bases, with 19 bases spanning the gap. The CDR3 spells CASSSTPQRPGYEQYV. Written as DNA, the CDR3 is TGTGCCAGCAGCTCAACCCCCCAGAGACCGGGCTACGAGCAGTACGTC.

The rearrangement joins TRBV2 to TRBJ2-5, with TRBD2 identical over 8 bases. Germline CDR1 and CDR2: SNHLY and FYNNEI. V shed 7 bases, J shed 5 bases, and the junction held 12 bases outside the gene matches. The CDR3 runs 15 residues. The CDR3 region is CASTGDGRAGETQYF. Written as DNA, the CDR3 is TGTGCCAGCACCGGGGACGGGAGGGCCGGGGAGACCCAGTACTTC.

The chain links TRBV24-1 to TRBJ2-5; TRBD2 might be the D (5 bases). V was shortened by 0 bases and J by 5 bases, with 12 bases between the two germline ends. The CDR3 has 15 amino acids. The germline CDR1 and CDR2 sequences are KGHDR and SFDVKD. In DNA form, the CDR3 reads TGTGCCACCAGTGATTTGGAGGGCGGATCGGAGACCCAGTACTTC. This codes for CATSDLEGGSETQYF.

V usage is TRBV23-1 and J usage is TRBJ2-6, with D possibly matching TRBD1 (6 bases). TRBV23-1 is an ORF; its function is uncertain. This CDR3 is built from 17 residues. V lost 6 bases and J lost 3, with 18 bases in between. In DNA, the CDR3 is TGCGCCAGCAGACACAGGGCCCCAAAGGATGGGGCCAACGTCCTGACTTTC. Its translation: CASRHRAPKDGANVLTF.

This chain uses TRBV4-3 with TRBJ2-1; no firm D call. Trimming removed 3 bases at V and 14 bases at J, with 20 bases between. There are 14 residues in the CDR3. From germline, CDR1 is LGHNA and CDR2 YSLEER. The CDR3 nucleotides read TGCGCCAGCAGCCATTCTCTACGTCGGGTGGTGGAGTTCTTC. It encodes CASSHSLRRVVEFF.

V usage is TRBV7-2 and J usage is TRBJ1-2; D remains ambiguous. CDR3 length equals 16 residues. Per germline, CDR1 SGHTA and CDR2 FQGNSA. V lost 1 base, J lost 7 bases, and 19 bases lay in between. CDR3 sequence reads: CASSLGGTLQEAGYTF. CDR3 nucleotide sequence: TGTGCCAGCAGCTTAGGAGGCACTCTCCAGGAGGCTGGCTACACCTTC.

Only one count was recorded for this clone. The gene calls are TRBV9 and TRBJ1-5; perhaps TRBD1 as D (6 bases). This CDR3 region has 14 residues. CDR1 and CDR2 (germline): SGDLS, YYNGEE. With 0 bases removed from V and 9 bases from J, the gap between germline ends came to 13 bases. The CDR3 bases are TGTGCCAGCAGCGTAGGGGACAAGGTCGGGCCCCAGCATTTT. This sequence encodes CASSVGDKVGPQHF.

This chain's CDR3 is CASRGTSWAQETQYF. CDR3 nucleotides: TGCGCCAGCAGAGGGACTAGTTGGGCCCAAGAGACCCAGTACTTC. This rearrangement joins TRBV5-1 to TRBJ2-5; 8 bases agree with TRBD2. Germline CDR1 and CDR2: SGHRS and YFSETQ. CDR3 size: 15 residues. Trimming cost V 5 bases and J 1 base; bases outside gene matches: 7.

V and J are TRBV7-6 and TRBJ2-2, with D maybe TRBD2 (6 bases). This CDR3 is built from 19 residues. With 2 bases removed from V and 8 bases from J, the gap between germline ends came to 27 bases. CDR1 and CDR2 (germline): SGHVS, FNYEAQ. The CDR3 is CASSLRIRTTSPGAGELFF. The CDR3 DNA is TGTGCCAGCAGCTTAAGAATCCGGACAACGTCCCCGGGAGCAGGGGAGCTGTTTTTT.